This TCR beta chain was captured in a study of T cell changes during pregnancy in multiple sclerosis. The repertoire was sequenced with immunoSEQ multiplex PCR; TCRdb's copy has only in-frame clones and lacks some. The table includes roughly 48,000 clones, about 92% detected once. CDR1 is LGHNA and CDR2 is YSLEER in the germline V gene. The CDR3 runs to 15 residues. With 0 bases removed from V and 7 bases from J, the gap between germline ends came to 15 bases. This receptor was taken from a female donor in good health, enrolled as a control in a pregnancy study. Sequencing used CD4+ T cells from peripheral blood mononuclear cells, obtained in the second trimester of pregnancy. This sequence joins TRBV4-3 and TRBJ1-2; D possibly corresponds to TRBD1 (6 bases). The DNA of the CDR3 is TGCGCCAGCAGCCAAGATCCCCTTACAGGGTTTGGCTACACCTTC. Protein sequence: CASSQDPLTGFGYTF.